This T cell receptor (beta chain) was observed in a study of T cells after yellow fever vaccination. V was shortened by 6 bases and J by 0 bases, with 14 bases between the two germline ends. The CDR3 contains 14 residues. CDR1 is DFQATT, CDR2 SNEGSKA, per germline (reference sequence). This clonotype was seen many times. Each CDR3 protein is one row after TCRdb ran MiXCR on the 5' RACE reads. The data show some 250,000 distinct CDR3 sequences, with more than 3.5% seen just once and around 19% held by the top ten. This sequence originates from a young man who received the YFV17D yellow fever vaccine. The chain has TRBV20-1 and TRBJ1-1; a possible D gene is TRBD1 (6 bases). This specimen consisted of PBMCs, obtained 15 days after the yellow fever booster vaccination. The CDR3 loop is CSAAEGQLNTEAFF. The CDR3, as DNA: TGCAGTGCAGCCGAAGGACAGCTGAACACTGAAGCTTTCTTT.